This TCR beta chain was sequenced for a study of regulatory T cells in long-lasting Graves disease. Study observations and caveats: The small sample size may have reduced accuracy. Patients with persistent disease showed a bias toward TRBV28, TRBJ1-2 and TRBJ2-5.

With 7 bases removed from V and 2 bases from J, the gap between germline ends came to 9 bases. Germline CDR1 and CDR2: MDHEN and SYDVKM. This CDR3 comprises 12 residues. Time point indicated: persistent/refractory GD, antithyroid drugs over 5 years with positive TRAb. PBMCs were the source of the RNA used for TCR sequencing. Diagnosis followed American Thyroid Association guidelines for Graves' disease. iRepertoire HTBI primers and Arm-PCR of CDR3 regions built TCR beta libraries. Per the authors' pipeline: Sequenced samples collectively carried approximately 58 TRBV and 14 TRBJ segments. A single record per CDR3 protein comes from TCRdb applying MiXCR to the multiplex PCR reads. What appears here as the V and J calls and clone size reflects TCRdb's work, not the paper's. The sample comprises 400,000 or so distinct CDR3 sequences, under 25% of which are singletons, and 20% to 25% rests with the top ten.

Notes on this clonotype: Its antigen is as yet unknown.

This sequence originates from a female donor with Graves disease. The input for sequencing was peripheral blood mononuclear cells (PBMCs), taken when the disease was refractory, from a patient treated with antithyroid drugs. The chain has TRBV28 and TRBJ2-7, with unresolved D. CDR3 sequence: CASTRNAYEQYF. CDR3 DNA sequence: TGTGCCAGCACAAGAAACGCCTACGAGCAGTACTTC.